A single sample is the source of the 27 T cell receptor beta chains below, sequenced in a study of OX40 agonist ivuxolimab in advanced cancers. Profiling relied on immunoSEQ multiplex PCR, and the TCRdb table lists in-frame clones only, not all of them. The sample records about 67,000 clones, more than 75% being singletons. The sequencing used CD4+ or CD8+ T cells sorted from blood, collected in a trial of the OX40 agonist ivuxolimab. Source of these receptors: an adult with an advanced solid tumor such as melanoma, head and neck, liver or kidney cancer.

V usage is TRBV19 and J usage is TRBJ1-1, with D uncertain. Between the trimmed V and J ends, which lost 3 bases and 4 bases, there was a span of 12 bases. The CDR3 loop spans 14 amino acids. CDR1 and CDR2 (germline): LNHDA, SQIVND (reference sequence). Written as DNA, the CDR3 is TGTGCCAGTAGTATTATGGACGGCAGCACTGAAGCTTTCTTT. Its protein product is CASSIMDGSTEAFF.

Only a few counts were recorded for this clone. J is TRBJ2-7 and V is TRBV5-6, with no clear D. V was cut by 0 bases and J by 3 bases, with 10 bases left in between. The CDR3 is made up of 14 amino acids. CDR1 is SGHDT and CDR2 is YYEEEE in the germline V gene. The CDR3 nucleotides are TGTGCCAGCAGCTTGGGCAGGTTATACTACGAGCAGTACTTC. Protein product: CASSLGRLYYEQYF.

The chain joins TRBV6-5 to TRBJ1-1; D remains unclear. CDR1 and CDR2 from the germline V gene are MNHEY and SVGAGI. V shed 0 bases and J shed 5 bases, with 10 bases lying between them. CDR3 length equals 14 residues. CDR3 sequence: CASSYSGSETEAFF. CDR3 bases: TGTGCCAGCAGTTACTCAGGGTCTGAAACTGAAGCTTTCTTT.

The V and J genes are TRBV11-2 and TRBJ2-7; 8 bases are a match to TRBD1. CDR3 length: 14 amino acids. V shed 0 bases, J shed 5 bases, and the junction held 3 bases outside the gene matches. Germline V lookup: CDR1 SGHAT, CDR2 FQNNGV. The CDR3 is CASSLDTGGNEQYF. The CDR3 coding sequence is TGTGCCAGCAGCTTAGACACAGGGGGGAACGAGCAGTACTTC. The whole variable domain, filled in from reference TRBV11-2 and TRBJ2-7, reads EAGVAQSPRYKIIEKRQSVAFWCNPISGHATLYWYQQILGQGPKLLIQFQNNGVVDDSQLPKDRFSAERLKGVDSTLKIQPAKLEDSAVYLCASSLDTGGNEQYFGPGTRLTVT.

The V and J genes are TRBV6-4 and TRBJ1-6; the D gene is possibly TRBD1 (6 bases). V dropped 4 bases and J dropped 7 bases, with 11 bases sitting between them. The germline V gene has CDR1 MRHNA and CDR2 SNTAGT. The CDR3 is 14 amino acids. The CDR3: CASSVGGSNSPLHF. The CDR3 DNA sequence: TGTGCCAGCAGTGTGGGGGGCTCGAATTCACCCCTCCACTTT.

V usage is TRBV29-1 and J usage is TRBJ1-5; 7 bases match TRBD1. This CDR3 has 17 residues. Germline trimming cut 5 bases from V and 0 bases from J; bases unmatched to any gene: 13. Per germline, CDR1 SQVTM and CDR2 ANQGSEA. The CDR3 DNA reads as TGCAGCGTTACGACAGGGAACCCAGTATATAGCAATCAGCCCCAGCATTTT. This translates into CSVTTGNPVYSNQPQHF.

This chain joins TRBV19 and TRBJ1-2, with D maybe TRBD1 (5 bases). V was cut by 11 bases and J by 7 bases, with 20 bases left in between. The germline gives CDR1 LNHDA, CDR2 SQIVND (reference sequence). The CDR3 extends over 13 amino acids. As DNA, the CDR3 is TGTGCCGGAAGCGGGACCCATGGCGGTGGCTACACCTTC. This translates into CAGSGTHGGGYTF.

V is TRBV19 and J is TRBJ1-1; D is uncertain. Germline loops: CDR1 LNHDA, CDR2 SQIVND (reference sequence). CDR3 size: 14 residues. V lost 3 bases, J lost 4 bases, and 12 bases lay in between. This CDR3 is CASSIEGLGTEAFF. The CDR3 nucleotides are TGTGCCAGTAGTATCGAGGGATTAGGCACTGAAGCTTTCTTT. Full variable domain (remainder filled in from reference TRBV19 and TRBJ1-1): DGGITQSPKYLFRKEGQNVTLSCEQNLNHDAMYWYRQDPGQGLRLIYYSQIVNDFQKGDIAEGYSVSREKKESFPLTVTSAQKNPTAFYLCASSIEGLGTEAFFGQGTRLTVV.

The chain employs TRBV7-8 and TRBJ1-2; D is perhaps TRBD1 (5 bases). The CDR3 has 14 amino acids. The V gene lost 1 base and the J gene lost 4 bases, with 10 bases spanning the gap. Germline CDR1 is SGHVS and CDR2 is FQNEAQ. Written as DNA, the CDR3 is TGTGCCAGCAGCTTAGGGGGGGAAGTCTATGGCTACACCTTC. Protein sequence: CASSLGGEVYGYTF.

The rearrangement uses TRBV19 and TRBJ1-1; 9 bases are a match to TRBD1. Germline-derived CDR1 and CDR2 are LNHDA and SQIVND (reference sequence). The CDR3 is made up of 14 amino acids. The ends lost 4 bases at V and 4 bases at J; junction bases unmatched: 4. The chain's CDR3 is CASSNRGLGTEAFF. CDR3 DNA: TGTGCCAGTAGTAACAGGGGGCTGGGCACTGAAGCTTTCTTT.

The chain recombines TRBV28 with TRBJ2-7; D is perhaps TRBD2 (7 bases). V lost 4 bases, J lost 2 bases, and 18 bases lay in between. The V gene's germline CDR1 is MDHEN and CDR2 SYDVKM. The CDR3 length is 16 residues. The CDR3 loop reads CASSSPWGGSAYEQYV. CDR3 sequence (DNA): TGTGCCAGCAGTTCCCCATGGGGGGGCTCCGCCTACGAGCAGTACGTC.

On this clone itself: Additional DNA sequences in this sample encode the identical CDR3. This chain uses TRBV5-1 with TRBJ2-5, with D possibly being TRBD2 (5 bases). Germline CDR1 and CDR2: SGHRS and YFSETQ. The germline V and J ends were trimmed by 4 bases and 4 bases, with 14 bases remaining between them. There are 14 residues in the CDR3. This CDR3 reads CASSLAPGGETQYF. The CDR3 DNA reads as TGCGCCAGCAGCCTGGCCCCAGGAGGAGAGACCCAGTACTTC.

The chain carries TRBV19 and TRBJ1-3; a possible D gene is TRBD1 (5 bases). The length of the CDR3 is 15 residues. V was pared by 5 bases and J by 0 bases, with 11 bases between. CDR1 LNHDA and CDR2 SQIVND come from the germline V gene (reference sequence). The CDR3: CASSADRSSGNTIYF. For the CDR3, the DNA is TGTGCCAGTAGTGCCGACAGAAGCTCTGGAAACACCATATATTTT.

The V call is TRBV28, the J call TRBJ1-2; 7 bases line up with TRBD1. After removal of 6 bases from V and 7 bases from J, the junction contained 2 bases not matched to a gene. Germline V CDR1 and CDR2: MDHEN, SYDVKM. The CDR3 contains 11 residues. CDR3 loop: CASRSGGGYTF. The CDR3 DNA reads as TGTGCCAGCAGGTCAGGGGGTGGCTACACCTTC.

This chain links TRBV30 with TRBJ2-5; D uncertain. The germline CDR1 and CDR2 sequences are GTSNPN and SVGIG (reference sequence). CDR3 length: 15 amino acids. V was clipped by 3 bases and J by 2 bases, with 16 bases between them. This CDR3 is CAWRQKTLWQETQYF. CDR3 bases: TGTGCCTGGAGACAGAAAACCCTGTGGCAAGAGACCCAGTACTTC.

This clone was recorded a few times. The V and J genes are TRBV2 and TRBJ2-7, with 7 bases aligning to TRBD1. Germline CDR1 SNHLY, CDR2 FYNNEI. V shed 5 bases, J shed 1 base, and the junction held 5 bases outside the gene matches. The CDR3 has 14 residues. The CDR3: CASSSGGLSYEQYF. The CDR3 DNA reads TGTGCCAGCAGTTCAGGGGGTCTTTCCTACGAGCAGTACTTC.

By sample share, this clone is large. Here the CDR3 reads CASSDQLAVDEQFF. CDR3 in DNA: TGTGCCAGCAGTGACCAGCTAGCTGTGGATGAGCAGTTCTTC. The chain joins TRBV6-6 to TRBJ2-1; a possible D gene is TRBD2 (5 bases). From germline, CDR1 is MNHNY and CDR2 SVGAGI (reference sequence). Trimming took off 5 bases at V and 8 bases at J, with 16 bases between the two ends. CDR3 length: 14 residues.

This chain links TRBV27 with TRBJ1-5, with unresolved D. Trimming cost V 0 bases and J 6 bases, with 15 bases left between them. CDR3 length equals 16 residues. The germline V gene encodes CDR1 MNHEY and CDR2 SMNVEV (reference sequence). CDR3 residues: CASSLSRRGLSQPQHF. In nucleotides, the CDR3 is TGTGCCAGCAGTTTATCAAGGCGCGGACTGAGTCAGCCCCAGCATTTT.

The chain has TRBV19 and TRBJ2-1, with TRBD2 as a possible D gene (6 bases). Trimming shortened V by 7 bases and J by 1 base, and 11 bases separated the two germline ends. CDR1 LNHDA and CDR2 SQIVND come from the germline V gene (reference sequence). CDR3 length: 14 amino acids. The CDR3 DNA sequence: TGTGCCAGTAACGGGGGTTATTCCTACAATGAGCAGTTCTTC. Its translation is CASNGGYSYNEQFF.

Only one count was recorded for this clone. The chain couples TRBV5-5 to TRBJ1-1; 7 bases are a match to TRBD1. Germline loops: CDR1 SGHKS, CDR2 YYEKEE (reference sequence). V shed 2 bases and J 1 base; nucleotides not matched to a gene: 2. The CDR3 is 14 amino acids. This chain's CDR3 is CASSFRDRNTEAFF. CDR3 coding DNA: TGTGCCAGCAGCTTCAGGGACAGGAACACTGAAGCTTTCTTT.

This rearrangement joins TRBV29-1 to TRBJ1-2; D uncertain. The CDR3 is 12 residues long. CDR1 and CDR2 from the germline V gene are SQVTM and ANQGSEA. Trimming left V 0 bases short and J 10 bases short, with 12 bases between. CDR3 DNA sequence: TGCAGCGTTGAAGATTCCAAGGAAGACTACACCTTC. Protein: CSVEDSKEDYTF.

This clone was seen a handful of times. The rearrangement joins TRBV9 to TRBJ2-3; TRBD1 matches 7 bases. CDR3 length equals 15 residues. Trimming at V came to 3 bases and at J to 1 base, leaving 5 bases not matched to a gene. Germline V lookup: CDR1 SGDLS, CDR2 YYNGEE. The CDR3 nucleotides are TGTGCCAGCAGCGCTCGGGACAGAGGCACAGATACGCAGTATTTT. Amino acid sequence: CASSARDRGTDTQYF.

The V and J genes are TRBV4-2 and TRBJ2-5; 8 bases map to TRBD1. Germline-derived CDR1 and CDR2 are LGHNA and YNFKEQ. V lost 4 bases and J lost 4; bases outside the gene matches: 2. This CDR3 comprises 13 residues. The CDR3 DNA reads TGTGCCAGCAGCCTCGGACAGGGAGAGACCCAGTACTTC. Translation: CASSLGQGETQYF.

V usage is TRBV28 and J usage is TRBJ2-7, with D perhaps matching TRBD1 (5 bases). This CDR3 comprises 15 residues. Germline CDR1 is MDHEN and CDR2 is SYDVKM. The V end lost 2 bases, the J end lost 3 bases, and 14 bases lay between the germline ends. The CDR3 DNA sequence: TGTGCCAGCAGTTTAGGGGCGGAGAGGTTCTACGAGCAGTACGTC. Translating gives CASSLGAERFYEQYV.

This clone was seen only once. The rearrangement links TRBV19 to TRBJ1-2, with D perhaps matching TRBD1 (6 bases). CDR3 length: 14 amino acids. Germline V lookup: CDR1 LNHDA, CDR2 SQIVND (reference sequence). V lost 8 bases to trimming and J lost 6 bases, with 19 bases between them. CDR3: CASEDDGGAHGYTF. The CDR3 DNA is TGTGCCAGTGAAGACGATGGGGGCGCCCATGGCTACACCTTC.

The genes are TRBV18 and TRBJ2-3; 10 positions agree with TRBD2. CDR1 is KGHSH, CDR2 LQKENI, per germline. Losses at the gene ends were 3 bases for V and 4 bases for J; bases not matched to a gene: 1. The CDR3 has 14 residues. For the CDR3, the DNA is TGTGCCAGCTCACCGGGGACTAGCGCAGATACGCAGTATTTT. The encoded protein is CASSPGTSADTQYF.

The V gene is TRBV7-9, the J gene TRBJ2-3; D gene uncertain. Trimming pared 1 base from V and 8 bases from J, leaving 7 bases between. Germline CDR1 reads SEHNR; CDR2 reads FQNEAQ (reference sequence). CDR3 length: 12 residues. Here the CDR3 reads CASSLETPTQYF. DNA of the CDR3: TGTGCCAGCAGCTTAGAGACACCTACGCAGTATTTT.